This record looks at one T cell receptor beta chain sequence and its context. This CDR3 has 13 residues. V dropped 1 base and J dropped 5 bases, with 8 bases sitting between them. Germline-derived CDR1 and CDR2 are SGHAT and FQNNGV. This sample was included in a study of blood T cell repertoires in COVID-19. Whole-study context: COVID-19 samples, acute and convalescent, were from the United States, Italy and Spain. PBMCs, B-cell-depleted T cells, or T cells were the source of the cDNA or gDNA that made up the material.

In the original workflow: Estimation of nucleated cell counts was performed using reference gene primer amplification. Data came from immunoSEQ multiplex PCR; TCRdb stores just in-frame clones and leaves some out. V and J calls and clone size are copied from that table; D and trimming were computed from the DNA. The sample holds roughly 86,000 clones, approximately 86% seen once. This clonotype was sampled from a man over 45 with active or convalescent COVID-19. The chain carries TRBV11-2 and TRBJ2-5; TRBD2 might be the D (7 bases). Sequencing was carried out using peripheral blood. CDR3 sequence (DNA): TGTGCCAGCAGCTTAGCGGGGGGCGAGACCCAGTACTTC. It specifies CASSLAGGETQYF.